This paragraph covers one T cell receptor (beta chain) sequence. Its specificity is not known. This specimen belongs to a study of cytomegalovirus exposure and HLA in healthy donors. Researchers ran the PCR with 60 Vbeta and 13 Jbeta primers. Sequenced by immunoSEQ multiplex PCR; TCRdb stores in-frame clones only, minus some. Here the sample spans 170,000 or so clones, 84% being singletons. General study points: Earlier analysis found most TCR beta V segments productive about 87% or about 30% of the time. V- and J-gene trimming of TCR beta was linked (in a later analysis) to a missense DCLRE1C variant.

Germline assignment: CDR1 SGHTA and CDR2 FQGTGA. The trim removed 3 bases at V and 5 bases at J, leaving 15 bases unmatched. This CDR3 region has 18 residues. The specimen sequenced was PBMCs. V usage is TRBV7-3 and J usage is TRBJ2-2, with 7 bases identical to TRBD2. This TCR was recovered from a man aged 18 to 30 in good health and CMV-seronegative. The CDR3 coding sequence is TGTGCCAGCAGCTTTTACCCCGGGACCGATAGCGGGACCGGGGAGCTGTTTTTT. This sequence encodes CASSFYPGTDSGTGELFF.